The following is a TCR beta chain sequence with its context. This clonotype was found a few times. No antigen is known for it. Base qualities are not at hand, and no much larger clone is one base apart. TCRdb lists the instrument as Illumina HiSeq 2500. Quantitative 5'-RACE with molecular barcodes was the method used to prepare the TCR beta libraries. On the study's bioinformatics: To identify disease-linked TCR variants, a new computational method was used, one built on a probabilistic model of VDJ rearrangement. Through fastp at Q25 and MiXCR, TCRdb rebuilt clones from the public reads, retaining in-frame beta chains. A single entry per CDR3 protein holds the most common genes and DNA from its merged rows. TCRdb's processing, not the authors', yielded these V and J calls. The sample table records some 130,000 distinct CDR3 sequences; under 20% of these occur just once. About 30% of the sample comes from the top ten.

The germline V gene supplies CDR1 LGHNA and CDR2 YSLEER. Trimming accounts for 0 bases at V and 4 bases at J, while the number of junction bases matched to no gene is 9. The CDR3 contains 17 residues, cysteine and phenylalanine counted. Solely the CDR3 DNA is kept, with 51 bases framed from the first base. This sample was taken from a study of CD8 T cells in ankylosing spondylitis (dated 2017 in TCRdb). In the study overall: To find TCR variants linked to disease, the study profiled T cell receptor beta repertoires in ankylosing spondylitis patients and healthy donors. The whole study cohort included over a hundred healthy donors and around 24 ankylosing spondylitis patients. Peripheral blood was sampled, and synovial fluid was additionally collected from ankylosing spondylitis patients.

Overall results and qualifications from the work: A TCR beta motif made up of about eight highly homologous amino acid variants appeared to be characteristic of blood from ankylosing spondylitis patients. The disease-linked clones had a CD8+ phenotype and were found at relatively low frequencies in peripheral blood. Some of the motif variants had been reported before in the synovial fluid and blood of reactive arthritis patients, a finding that suggests common disease-initiation mechanisms. According to the report, matched synovial fluid samples from ankylosing spondylitis patients were significantly enriched for the disease-linked clones.

This clonotype originated in a male donor with ankylosing spondylitis. The sample consisted of blood, either unsorted or a sorted T cell fraction (not recorded which). This sequence uses TRBV4-3 and TRBJ2-7, and 10 junctional nucleotides match TRBD2. CDR3 loop: CASSQDWRTSGKYEQYF. The bases are TGCGCCAGCAGCCAAGATTGGAGGACTAGCGGAAAATACGAGCAGTACTTC.